A single sample is the source of the 29 T cell receptor beta chains below, sequenced in a study of T cells in Graves' hyperthyroidism and ophthalmopathy. Amplified regions were TCR beta CDR3 sequences from RNA transcripts. A first-round RT-PCR of the TCR CDR3 used the HTBI primer set. Via MiXCR, TCRdb re-called the multiplex PCR reads, giving one row per CDR3 protein. Among around 690,000 distinct CDR3 sequences listed, 15% to 20% were seen once. What was sequenced was blood. The source is a man over 45 with Graves' hyperthyroidism.

This clonotype has at least ten counts. The chain links TRBV5-1 to TRBJ1-1; D may be TRBD1 (6 bases). Trimming removed 0 bases at V and 4 bases at J, with 10 bases between. Germline V gives CDR1 SGHRS, CDR2 YFSETQ. This CDR3 region has 14 residues. The CDR3 nucleotides read TGCGCCAGCAGCTTGGATATAGGGGGCACTGAAGCTTTCTTT. Translation gives CASSLDIGGTEAFF.

The sample holds many counts of this clonotype. The rearrangement links TRBV7-9 to TRBJ2-1, with 11 bases lining up with TRBD2. Germline assignment: CDR1 SEHNR and CDR2 FQNEAQ (reference sequence). J lost 5 bases, V lost 5 bases, and 5 bases had no gene match. This CDR3 region has 15 residues. The CDR3 bases are TGTGCCAGCAGCGTCATGGGACTAGCGGACAATGAGCAGTTCTTC. As protein: CASSVMGLADNEQFF.

This clonotype was seen at least ten times. CDR3 bases: TGTGCCAGCAGGTCGAGGAGCTCCTATAATTCACCCCTCCACTTT. It specifies CASRSRSSYNSPLHF. The chain combines TRBV12-3 or TRBV12-4 with TRBJ1-6; D remains ambiguous. Trimming pared 6 bases from V and 0 bases from J, leaving 9 bases between. This CDR3 is built from 15 residues.

The CDR3 DNA is TGTGCCTGGAGAGGGCTAGGTTTAAATGAAAAACTGTTTTTT. Its translation: CAWRGLGLNEKLFF. The V call is TRBV30, the J call TRBJ1-4; no clear D gene. The length of the CDR3 is 14 residues. Trimming shortened V by 3 bases and J by 5 bases, and 13 bases separated the two germline ends. In germline, CDR1 is GTSNPN, CDR2 SVGIG (reference sequence).

This clonotype has a handful of counts. The chain joins TRBV29-1 to TRBJ2-7, with D tentatively TRBD1 or TRBD2 (5 bases each). CDR1 is SQVTM and CDR2 is ANQGSEA in the germline V gene. The CDR3 has 16 amino acids. The V and J ends lost 6 bases and 3 bases respectively, with 24 bases between them. Here the CDR3 reads CSVQGTTFKRDYEQYF. The CDR3, as DNA: TGCAGCGTCCAAGGGACGACCTTTAAACGGGACTACGAGCAGTACTTC.

This clonotype has only one observation. The genes are TRBV18 and TRBJ1-1; D is uncertain. Germline lookup yields CDR1 KGHSH and CDR2 LQKENI. The length of the CDR3 is 15 residues. The germline V and J ends were trimmed by 2 bases and 4 bases, with 14 bases remaining between them. As DNA, the CDR3 is TGTGCCAGCTCACCAAAAGACTCCCGACCCACTGAAGCTTTCTTT. Protein sequence: CASSPKDSRPTEAFF.

This clonotype came up a few times. V and J are TRBV20-1 and TRBJ2-6; 7 bases are a match to TRBD1. CDR3 length equals 13 residues. Trimming took 1 base from V and 9 from J; bases not matched to a gene: 3. The germline CDR1 and CDR2 sequences are DFQATT and SNEGSKA (reference sequence). CDR3 in amino acids: CSARVGQVNVLTF. CDR3 sequence (DNA): TGCAGTGCTAGAGTAGGACAGGTCAACGTCCTGACTTTC.

Comment on this clonotype: This could be a read error, since a much larger clone is one nucleotide away. CDR3 sequence reads: CATSDSGGGSYNEQFF. CDR3 bases: TGTGCCACCAGTGACTCGGGGGGAGGCTCCTACAATGAGCAGTTCTTC. This sequence joins TRBV24-1 and TRBJ2-1, with 7 positions matching TRBD2. Germline assignment: CDR1 KGHDR and CDR2 SFDVKD. The V gene end was trimmed by 4 bases and the J gene end by 0 bases; junction bases not matched to a gene: 5. The CDR3 runs 16 residues.

V and J are TRBV12-3 or TRBV12-4 and TRBJ2-3; 8 bases map to TRBD2. V dropped 5 bases and J dropped 0; count of bases not matched to a gene: 7. This CDR3 is 16 amino acids long. The DNA of the CDR3 is TGTGCCAGCAGTGAAGACTCTAGCGGGAGCACAGATACGCAGTATTTT. This codes for CASSEDSSGSTDTQYF.

The chain combines TRBV20-1 with TRBJ1-1; D might be TRBD1 (5 bases). Trimming shortened V by 3 bases and J by 7 bases, and 12 bases separated the two germline ends. The CDR3 extends over 12 amino acids. The germline gives CDR1 DFQATT, CDR2 SNEGSKA (reference sequence). The CDR3 loop reads CSARMGGVEAFF. The DNA of the CDR3 is TGCAGTGCTAGGATGGGAGGGGTTGAAGCTTTCTTT.

The chain links TRBV4-1 to TRBJ2-3, with TRBD1 as a possible D gene (6 bases). Looked up from germline, CDR1 is MGHRA and CDR2 is YSYEKL. CDR3 length: 14 residues. Deletions cut 4 bases from V and 9 bases from J, with 17 bases between. For the CDR3, the DNA is TGCGCCAGCAGCCTCCACCGGGACATCGGGACGCAGTATTTT. This gives the protein CASSLHRDIGTQYF.

The chain is built from TRBV11-2 and TRBJ1-1, with TRBD1 identical over 9 bases. This CDR3 contains 17 residues. The germline CDR1 and CDR2 sequences are SGHAT and FQNNGV. Trimming removed 5 bases from V and 6 bases from J; junction bases left unmatched: 16. CDR3 amino acids: CASSELEWDREYSEAFF. The CDR3 coding sequence is TGTGCCAGCAGCGAGCTCGAGTGGGACAGGGAATACTCTGAAGCTTTCTTT. Full variable domain (remainder filled in from reference TRBV11-2 and TRBJ1-1): EAGVAQSPRYKIIEKRQSVAFWCNPISGHATLYWYQQILGQGPKLLIQFQNNGVVDDSQLPKDRFSAERLKGVDSTLKIQPAKLEDSAVYLCASSELEWDREYSEAFFGQGTRLTVV.

The table lists this clonotype with many counts. CDR3 coding DNA: TGTGCCAGCACGGGGGGGCCCAATCAGCCCCAGCATTTT. Translation gives CASTGGPNQPQHF. The gene calls are TRBV2 and TRBJ1-5; a weak D match, TRBD1 (6 bases). Germline loops: CDR1 SNHLY, CDR2 FYNNEI. This CDR3 is 13 amino acids long. V lost 7 bases, J lost 3 bases, and 10 bases lay in between.

The rearrangement uses TRBV30 and TRBJ2-7, with 8 positions matching TRBD1. Germline lookup yields CDR1 GTSNPN and CDR2 SVGIG (reference sequence). The CDR3 is 15 residues long. V lost 3 bases to trimming and J lost 3 bases; unmatched junction nucleotides: 10. CDR3 protein: CAWRPPGGSYYEQYF. The CDR3 region has the DNA TGTGCCTGGAGGCCTCCAGGGGGCTCCTACTACGAGCAGTACTTC.

This clonotype has at least ten counts. The chain uses TRBV7-8 and TRBJ2-7; 7 bases are a match to TRBD1. J gave up 7 bases and V 5 bases, and 11 bases lay outside the gene matches. The CDR3 loop spans 14 amino acids. CDR1 SGHVS and CDR2 FQNEAQ come from the germline V gene. The DNA for the CDR3 is TGTGCCAGCAGCCAATGGACAGGCCAGTTGGAGCAGTACTTC. The encoded protein is CASSQWTGQLEQYF.

Note on this clonotype: A read error may be the cause here, since a much bigger clone is one base away. The chain employs TRBV30 and TRBJ2-7; a weak D match, TRBD2 (6 bases). The V gene's germline CDR1 is GTSNPN and CDR2 SVGIG (reference sequence). With 1 base removed from V and 6 bases from J, the gap between germline ends came to 16 bases. The CDR3 is 14 amino acids. This CDR3 is CAWSAQGGGSEQYF. CDR3 DNA: TGTGCCTGGAGTGCACAAGGAGGAGGGTCCGAGCAGTACTTC.

This clonotype was seen ten or more times. The chain joins TRBV11-3 to TRBJ1-1; 8 bases are shared with TRBD1. The CDR3 length is 14 residues. Germline V gives CDR1 SGHNT, CDR2 YENEEA. The J segment lost 3 bases and the V segment lost 5 bases, leaving 5 bases of the junction unmatched. This CDR3 is CASSTDRGDTEAFF. The CDR3 DNA reads as TGTGCCAGCAGCACAGACAGGGGCGACACTGAAGCTTTCTTT.

This clonotype was seen a handful of times. This chain connects TRBV15 to TRBJ2-1; the D is unclear. Per the germline V gene, CDR1 is LNHNV and CDR2 is YYDKDF (reference sequence). The V and J ends lost 0 bases and 10 bases respectively, with 10 bases between them. The CDR3 runs to 13 residues. CDR3 bases: TGTGCCACCAGCAGAGAGTCAGCGCTCGAGCAGTTCTTC. Its protein product is CATSRESALEQFF.

This clonotype was seen a handful of times. V usage is TRBV7-9 and J usage is TRBJ2-1; 9 bases agree with TRBD2. V trimming: 5 bases; J trimming: 0 bases; junction bases outside the gene matches: 5. Germline values: CDR1 SEHNR, CDR2 FQNEAQ (reference sequence). This CDR3 has 16 residues. The CDR3: CASSTRLAVSYNEQFF. The CDR3 DNA follows: TGTGCCAGCAGCACTCGACTAGCGGTCTCCTACAATGAGCAGTTCTTC. Full variable domain (remainder filled in from reference TRBV7-9 and TRBJ2-1): DTGVSQNPRHKITKRGQNVTFRCDPISEHNRLYWYRQTLGQGPEFLTYFQNEAQLEKSRLLSDRFSAERPKGSFSTLEIQRTEQGDSAMYLCASSTRLAVSYNEQFFGPGTRLTVL.

The chain uses TRBV13 and TRBJ2-4, with D tentatively TRBD1 (6 bases). With 5 bases removed from V and 0 bases from J, the gap between germline ends came to 11 bases. This CDR3 is 15 amino acids long. The germline CDR1 and CDR2 sequences are PRHDT and FYEKMQ (reference sequence). CDR3 sequence (DNA): TGTGCCAGCAGCATGGACAGACTAGCCAAAAACATTCAGTACTTC. Amino acid sequence: CASSMDRLAKNIQYF.

This clonotype was recorded many times. The rearrangement joins TRBV7-9 to TRBJ2-1, with 7 nucleotides matching TRBD1. CDR1 is SEHNR, CDR2 FQNEAQ, per germline (reference sequence). The CDR3 has 18 amino acids. After removal of 5 bases from V and 0 bases from J, the junction contained 13 bases not matched to a gene. This CDR3 is CASSITIARDSSYNEQFF. The CDR3 DNA reads TGTGCCAGCAGCATTACCATCGCCAGGGACAGCTCCTACAATGAGCAGTTCTTC.

The V call is TRBV2, the J call TRBJ2-3; D possibly matches TRBD1 or TRBD2 (5 bases each). The CDR3 is 20 residues long. Deletions cut 4 bases from V and 1 base from J, with 27 bases between. From germline, CDR1 is SNHLY and CDR2 FYNNEI. CDR3 in amino acids: CASSGVRLWGFKGRTDTQYF. The CDR3, as DNA: TGTGCCAGCAGTGGAGTCCGACTCTGGGGGTTCAAGGGCCGCACAGATACGCAGTATTTT.

In regard to this clonotype: A read error may produce the germline difference seen at one junction end. This chain connects TRBV27 to TRBJ2-7, with 10 nucleotides matching TRBD2. Germline V gives CDR1 MNHEY, CDR2 SMNVEV (reference sequence). This CDR3 has 17 amino acids. CDR3 nucleotides: TGTGACAGCAGTCAAAGTGTTGGGCTAGCGGGAGTACGCGAGCAGTACTTC. Translation gives CDSSQSVGLAGVREQYF.

The chain combines TRBV27 with TRBJ2-2, with 7 bases matching TRBD1. CDR1 and CDR2 from the germline V gene are MNHEY and SMNVEV (reference sequence). The CDR3 is 15 amino acids. J lost 4 bases, V lost 1 base, and 3 bases had no gene match. The CDR3 protein is CASSLFPGGTGELFF. The CDR3 DNA reads as TGTGCCAGCAGTTTATTTCCAGGGGGCACCGGGGAGCTGTTTTTT.

There are a few counts of this clonotype. The CDR3 region is CASSMEVWGQGDQPQHF. The CDR3 DNA reads TGTGCCAGTAGTATGGAAGTTTGGGGACAGGGAGATCAGCCCCAGCATTTT. J is TRBJ1-5 and V is TRBV19; 9 positions match TRBD1. CDR3 length equals 17 residues. Germline-derived CDR1 and CDR2 are LNHDA and SQIVND (reference sequence). With 3 bases clipped from V and 5 bases from J, the junction kept 11 bases outside the gene matches.

This clonotype has a count of ten or more. The chain is built from TRBV12-3 or TRBV12-4 and TRBJ2-5; D is uncertain. This CDR3 has 14 amino acids. V lost 1 base, J lost 7 bases, and 13 bases lay in between. The CDR3 loop reads CASSLGAGVGTQYF. Written as DNA, the CDR3 is TGTGCCAGCAGTTTAGGGGCAGGCGTGGGGACCCAGTACTTC.

This chain uses TRBV7-9 with TRBJ2-2; the D call may be TRBD1 or TRBD2 (6 bases each). Per germline, CDR1 SEHNR and CDR2 FQNEAQ (reference sequence). V shed 11 bases and J shed 3 bases, with 16 bases lying between them. CDR3 length: 14 amino acids. This CDR3 reads CAGGGLQDTGELFF. CDR3 DNA sequence: TGTGCCGGGGGCGGACTACAGGACACCGGGGAGCTGTTTTTT.

This clonotype was found many times. The V call is TRBV12-3 or TRBV12-4, the J call TRBJ1-1; TRBD1 is a possible D gene (6 bases). The CDR3 extends over 14 amino acids. V lost 2 bases, J lost 3 bases, and 10 bases lay in between. The CDR3: CASSLQGFDTEAFF. Written as DNA, the CDR3 is TGTGCCAGCAGTTTACAGGGGTTTGACACTGAAGCTTTCTTT.

This clonotype has a count of ten or more. The chain employs TRBV20-1 and TRBJ2-7; the D gene is possibly TRBD2 (5 bases). Trimming took off 3 bases at V and 4 bases at J, with 10 bases between the two ends. The CDR3 contains 12 residues. The germline gives CDR1 DFQATT, CDR2 SNEGSKA (reference sequence). CDR3 region: CSASGIRYEQYF. The CDR3 region has the DNA TGCAGTGCTAGCGGGATTCGGTACGAGCAGTACTTC.